These T cell receptor beta chains were read from a single sample in a study of shared clonotypes between healthy human individuals. Data came from immunoSEQ multiplex PCR; TCRdb stores just in-frame clones and leaves some out. The table includes approximately 810,000 clones, over 90% detected once. The specimen sequenced was naive CD8+ T cells sorted from blood. The receptors derive from a man aged 30 to 45 in good health. CDR3s include the opening cysteine and the closing phenylalanine or tryptophan. D genes are given only for firm matches. Some rows have no size entry. The others give once, few or many, or a class for an expanded clone.

TGTGCCAGCAGTGAACGCGGGGCCTGGGAGAACACTGAAGCTTTCTTT	CASSERGAWENTEAFF	TRBV6-1	-	-	TRBJ1-1	16
TGTGCCAGCAGCGCACCGACGGCTCTCGCTAACTATGGCTACACCTTC	CASSAPTALANYGYTF	TRBV9	once	-	TRBJ1-2	16
TGTGCCAGCCGGCCACAGGAAGGGACTAGCGGGAGGTACGAGCAGTACTTC	CASRPQEGTSGRYEQYF	TRBV7-7	-	TRBD2	TRBJ2-7	17
TGTGCCAGCAGCGCCGGACAGGGGAAGCGGGTCAAAAACATTCAGTACTTC	CASSAGQGKRVKNIQYF	TRBV21-1	-	-	TRBJ2-4	17
TGTGCCACCGGGGCGTGGGAGCAGTACTTC	CATGAWEQYF	TRBV10-3	-	-	TRBJ2-7	10
TGTGCCAGCAGTTACTCGCACCTAGATGGGGATGAGCAGTTCTTC	CASSYSHLDGDEQFF	TRBV6-5	-	-	TRBJ2-1	15
TGTGCTAGTGGTTTGCCCTTTTTGGAGCAGTTCTTC	CASGLPFLEQFF	TRBV12-5	-	-	TRBJ2-1	12
TGTGCCCAGATCGGATTGGAAGATACGCAGTATTTT	CAQIGLEDTQYF	TRBV30	-	-	TRBJ2-3	12
TGTGCCATCAGGGCAGCTGCCTCTGGAAACACCATATATTTT	CAIRAAASGNTIYF	TRBV10-3	-	-	TRBJ1-3	14
TGTGCCAGCCGGGGATTATCCTACGAGCAGTACTTC	CASRGLSYEQYF	TRBV6-5	-	-	TRBJ2-7	12
TGTGCCAGCAGCTCAAGAATGAACACTGAAGCTTTCTTT	CASSSRMNTEAFF	TRBV7-9	-	-	TRBJ1-1	13
TGTGCCAGCAGCTTAAGCGGGAGCAGGCGCGAGCAGTACTTC	CASSLSGSRREQYF	TRBV11-3	-	TRBD2	TRBJ2-7	14
TGTGCCAGCAGACGAGGGACAGGGGGCGTTTCACCCCTCCACTTT	CASRRGTGGVSPLHF	TRBV27	-	TRBD1	TRBJ1-6	15